Included here is one TCR beta chain sequence, with context. The data stem from a study of shared clonotypes between healthy human individuals. V dropped 7 bases and J dropped 4 bases, with 20 bases sitting between them. The CDR3 runs to 16 residues. The germline V gene has CDR1 SGHKS and CDR2 YYEKEE (reference sequence). Here immunoSEQ multiplex PCR was the method, and the copy in TCRdb shows in-frame clones only, minus some. The top ten clones hold 13% of a sample with about 470,000 clones, about 76% of them seen once. The sample was PBMCs. The chain carries TRBV5-5 and TRBJ1-4; D is possibly TRBD1 (6 bases). The clonotype was recovered from a woman in her thirties or forties in good health. Some clones in this sample may be carry-over from other donors' samples. This CDR3 reads CASLSRPGAGNEKLFF. CDR3 DNA sequence: TGTGCCAGCTTATCGAGACCGGGGGCCGGTAATGAAAAACTGTTTTTT.